One sample yielded the 22 T cell receptor beta chains listed below, sequenced in a study of human T cells and chemical hapten exposure. Regarding time point: patch test 3, about 24 weeks after DPC sensitization. Treatment here: therapeutic diphenylcyclopropenone sensitization with weekly scalp DPC. In TCRdb, the RACE reads were re-called with MiXCR into one record per CDR3 protein. The repertoire holds roughly 100,000 distinct CDR3 sequences, with under 40% as singletons. This sample comprised whole blood, obtained in connection with sensitization to the hapten diphenylcyclopropenone (DPC). These receptors all come from a man aged 35-49 years with alopecia areata. Some clones in this sample may be carry-over from other donors' samples.

V is TRBV7-2 and J is TRBJ2-3; D gene unclear. Germline V gene sequence: CDR1 SGHTA, CDR2 FQGNSA. The V end was cut by 7 bases, the J end by 0 bases, with 17 bases between. This CDR3 has 16 residues. CDR3 in amino acids: CASKRRTATSTDTQYF. Written as DNA, the CDR3 is TGTGCCAGCAAAAGACGAACAGCAACTAGCACAGATACGCAGTATTTT.

This rearrangement joins TRBV29-1 to TRBJ1-2; 7 bases map to TRBD1. The CDR3 runs 14 residues. Germline CDR1 and CDR2: SQVTM and ANQGSEA. Losses at the gene ends were 4 bases for V and 5 bases for J; bases not matched to a gene: 10. For the CDR3, the DNA is TGCAGCGTTGGAGGGGGACAGATATCGTATGGCTACACCTTC. Residues: CSVGGGQISYGYTF.

The rearrangement uses TRBV3-1 and TRBJ2-7; a possible D gene is TRBD2 (6 bases). The CDR3 loop spans 13 amino acids. Germline lookup yields CDR1 LGHDT and CDR2 YNNKEL (reference sequence). Trimming took 3 bases from V and 5 from J, leaving 11 bases between them. The CDR3 reads CASSQGGINEQYV. Here the CDR3 DNA reads TGTGCCAGCAGCCAGGGAGGTATTAACGAGCAGTACGTC.

V gene TRBV29-1 combines with J gene TRBJ1-1; D not certain. The CDR3 sequence is 10 residues long. Germline lookup yields CDR1 SQVTM and CDR2 ANQGSEA. V dropped 8 bases and J dropped 7 bases, with 11 bases sitting between them. This CDR3 is CSLHGNEAFF. CDR3 nucleotides: TGCAGCCTCCATGGGAATGAAGCTTTCTTT.

CDR3 protein: CASSPRGEETQYF. In DNA, the CDR3 is TGTGCCAGCAGCCCCAGGGGGGAAGAGACCCAGTACTTC. V is TRBV9 and J is TRBJ2-5; a weak D match, TRBD1 (7 bases). Between the trimmed V and J ends, which lost 4 bases and 3 bases, there was a span of 10 bases. The CDR3 extends over 13 amino acids. Germline V CDR1 and CDR2: SGDLS, YYNGEE.

The rearrangement links TRBV7-8 to TRBJ2-1; TRBD2 matches at 8 bases. The CDR3 extends over 13 amino acids. After removal of 4 bases from V and 9 bases from J, the junction contained 5 bases not matched to a gene. The germline V gene has CDR1 SGHVS and CDR2 FQNEAQ. The CDR3 DNA is TGTGCCAGCAGCTCGACTAGCGTGACTGAGCAGTTCTTC. Its translation is CASSSTSVTEQFF.

The CDR3 nucleotides are TGTGCCAGCAGCTTAATTGGCGCCTCCTACAATGAGCAGTTCTTC. This encodes CASSLIGASYNEQFF. The chain uses TRBV11-2 and TRBJ2-1; the D is unclear. This CDR3 is 15 amino acids long. V was cut by 2 bases and J by 0 bases, with 8 bases left in between. CDR1 and CDR2 from the germline V gene are SGHAT and FQNNGV.

V is TRBV5-1 and J is TRBJ2-5; 9 bases align to TRBD2. CDR3 length equals 14 residues. After removal of 6 bases from V and 5 bases from J, the junction contained 8 bases not matched to a gene. The germline CDR1 and CDR2 sequences are SGHRS and YFSETQ. The CDR3 here is CASNLAGGMETQYF. Here the CDR3 DNA reads TGCGCCAGCAACCTCGCGGGGGGGATGGAGACCCAGTACTTC.

V is TRBV5-4 and J is TRBJ2-3; 7 nucleotides line up with TRBD1. The CDR3 totals 15 residues. Per the germline V gene, CDR1 is SGHNT and CDR2 is YYREEE (reference sequence). V shed 4 bases and J 2 bases; nucleotides not matched to a gene: 7. The CDR3 here is CASSRMTGYTDTQYF. The DNA for the CDR3 is TGTGCCAGCAGCCGGATGACAGGGTACACAGATACGCAGTATTTT.

The chain carries TRBV25-1 and TRBJ2-2; D is ambiguous. Germline lookup yields CDR1 MGHDK and CDR2 SYGVNS. The CDR3 loop spans 14 amino acids. V dropped 2 bases and J dropped 7 bases, with 11 bases sitting between them. Written as DNA, the CDR3 is TGTGCCAGCAGTGAAATCGGGCCAAACGGGGAGCTGTTTTTT. This encodes CASSEIGPNGELFF. Full variable domain (missing parts from reference TRBV25-1 and TRBJ2-2): EADIYQTPRYLVIGTGKKITLECSQTMGHDKMYWYQQDPGMELHLIHYSYGVNSTEKGDLSSESTVSRIRTEHFPLTLESARPSHTSQYLCASSEIGPNGELFFGEGSRLTVL.

This clonotype was detected only a few times. The V gene is TRBV20-1, the J gene TRBJ2-3; D call uncertain. There are 14 residues in the CDR3. With 5 bases removed from V and 1 base from J, the gap between germline ends came to 13 bases. CDR1 and CDR2 (germline): DFQATT, SNEGSKA (reference sequence). This chain's CDR3 is CSAPPPDGTDTQYF. For the CDR3, the DNA is TGCAGTGCTCCCCCCCCCGATGGCACAGATACGCAGTATTTT.

This sequence joins TRBV29-1 and TRBJ1-1; D not resolved. Germline values: CDR1 SQVTM, CDR2 ANQGSEA. Between the trimmed V and J ends, which lost 3 bases and 4 bases, there was a span of 12 bases. CDR3 length equals 13 residues. Written as DNA, the CDR3 is TGCAGCGTTGACGCCGACGTGGGCACTGAAGCTTTCTTT. This codes for CSVDADVGTEAFF.

This clonotype occurred a few times. This sequence joins TRBV7-2 and TRBJ2-3; D might be TRBD2 (5 bases). Trimming stripped 5 bases from V and 1 base from J, with 10 bases between. The CDR3 contains 14 residues. CDR1 is SGHTA, CDR2 FQGNSA, per germline. CDR3 sequence reads: CASSTRTRTDTQYF. For the CDR3, the DNA is TGTGCCAGCAGCACCAGGACTCGCACAGATACGCAGTATTTT.

The CDR3 loop reads CASSFYKREGQETQYF. The CDR3 coding sequence is TGTGCCAGCAGCTTTTACAAGCGGGAGGGCCAAGAGACCCAGTACTTC. The chain is built from TRBV5-5 and TRBJ2-5; 10 bases match TRBD2. The CDR3 spans 16 residues. V gave up 2 bases and J gave up 1 base; unmatched junction bases: 5. CDR1 and CDR2 (germline): SGHKS, YYEKEE (reference sequence).

The chain recombines TRBV9 with TRBJ1-5, with a tentative D call TRBD1 (5 bases). The CDR3 covers 16 residues. From germline, CDR1 is SGDLS and CDR2 YYNGEE. The V end was cut by 0 bases, the J end by 1 base, with 11 bases between. The CDR3 loop is CASSVAGVVSNQPQHF. The CDR3 DNA reads TGTGCCAGCAGCGTAGCGGGGGTCGTGAGCAATCAGCCCCAGCATTTT.

The chain uses TRBV6-5 and TRBJ2-2; D is unclear. The germline V gene has CDR1 MNHEY and CDR2 SVGAGI. The V end lost 6 bases, the J end lost 1 base, and 6 bases lay between the germline ends. The CDR3 covers 13 residues. The CDR3 nucleotides are TGTGCCAGCAGAACGAGGAACACCGGGGAGCTGTTTTTT. It codes for CASRTRNTGELFF.

V gene TRBV12-2 combines with J gene TRBJ2-5; TRBD2, the D gene given by the table, was not confirmed from the DNA. TRBV12-2 counts as a pseudogene. This CDR3 is built from 16 residues. CDR3 bases: TGTGCAAGTCGCTCCGACAGGACTAGCGGACAAGAGACCCAGTACTTC. Protein sequence: CASRSDRTSGQETQYF.

The chain combines TRBV20-1 with TRBJ2-7; D ambiguous. Germline loops: CDR1 DFQATT, CDR2 SNEGSKA (reference sequence). The CDR3 runs to 11 residues. V was shortened by 1 base and J by 6 bases, with 7 bases between the two germline ends. The CDR3 is CSARVDSEQYF. The DNA for the CDR3 is TGCAGTGCTAGAGTCGATTCCGAGCAGTACTTC.

A few counts support this clonotype. This sequence joins TRBV6-7 and TRBJ2-7, with no clear D. TRBV6-7 is an ORF, with its function uncertain. V was trimmed by 5 bases and J by 4 bases, leaving 3 bases between them. CDR3 length: 10 amino acids. The CDR3 spells CASSPYEQYV. In DNA, the CDR3 is TGTGCCAGCAGTCCGTACGAGCAGTACGTC.

The chain uses TRBV7-8 and TRBJ2-3; 9 bases agree with TRBD1. CDR3 length equals 17 residues. Germline V gene lookup returns CDR1 SGHVS and CDR2 FQNEAQ. V shed 1 base, J shed 3 bases, and the junction held 8 bases outside the gene matches. CDR3 loop: CASSLVGTGISTDTQYF. DNA of the CDR3: TGTGCCAGCAGCTTAGTCGGGACAGGGATTAGTACAGATACGCAGTATTTT.

The CDR3 reads CSARDPSRTDTQYF. The DNA of the CDR3 is TGCAGTGCTAGAGATCCCAGCCGGACAGATACGCAGTATTTT. V and J are TRBV20-1 and TRBJ2-3, with D hard to call. Germline V gene lookup returns CDR1 DFQATT and CDR2 SNEGSKA (reference sequence). V lost 0 bases, J lost 3 bases, and 10 bases lay in between. The CDR3 has 14 amino acids.

The J gene is TRBJ2-7, the V gene TRBV29-1, with D hard to call. The CDR3 has 13 residues. The germline V gene has CDR1 SQVTM and CDR2 ANQGSEA. Trimming left V 6 bases short and J 1 base short, with 13 bases between. The CDR3 sequence is CSVGDVGSYEQYF. CDR3 in DNA: TGCAGCGTGGGTGATGTGGGTTCCTACGAGCAGTACTTC.